The 10 T cell receptor beta chains below were found in one sample sequenced in a study of blood T cell repertoires in COVID-19. The repertoire was sequenced with immunoSEQ multiplex PCR; TCRdb's copy has only in-frame clones and lacks some. This table holds more than 200,000 clones, around 85% found once. Sequencing used peripheral blood. All receptors derive from a woman between 45 and 60 years old with acute or convalescent COVID-19.

V gene TRBV30 combines with J gene TRBJ1-2, with D perhaps TRBD1 (5 bases). V was pared by 5 bases and J by 3 bases, with 13 bases between. Per germline, CDR1 GTSNPN and CDR2 SVGIG (reference sequence). This CDR3 spans 13 amino acids. The CDR3 region has the DNA TGTGCCTGGGGGGGAGGTACTCACTATGGCTACACCTTC. Residues: CAWGGGTHYGYTF.

A single count supports this clone. The rearrangement joins TRBV19 to TRBJ2-1; D may be TRBD2 (5 bases). Germline V CDR1 and CDR2: LNHDA, SQIVND (reference sequence). There are 14 residues in the CDR3. Between the trimmed V and J ends, which lost 6 bases and 10 bases, there was a span of 19 bases. The CDR3 reads CASRYVFLSGEQFF. CDR3 DNA sequence: TGTGCCAGTAGGTACGTCTTTTTGAGCGGCGAGCAGTTCTTC.

The chain recombines TRBV10-2 with TRBJ2-1, with 10 bases aligning to TRBD1. The trim removed 6 bases at V and 6 bases at J, leaving 8 bases unmatched. The length of the CDR3 is 15 residues. CDR1 is WSHSY and CDR2 is SAAADI in the germline V gene. CDR3 DNA sequence: TGCGCCAGCAGGCTCGGACAGGGGGGTAGCAATGAGCAGTTCTTC. Protein: CASRLGQGGSNEQFF.

The sample holds a few counts of this clone. As DNA, the CDR3 is TGTGCCAGCAGTTGGCAGGACAATCAGCCCCAGCATTTT. Translated, it gives CASSWQDNQPQHF. This chain uses TRBV27 with TRBJ1-5; D not certain. The germline V and J ends were trimmed by 4 bases and 3 bases, with 7 bases remaining between them. The germline V gene encodes CDR1 MNHEY and CDR2 SMNVEV (reference sequence). This CDR3 has 13 residues.

With regard to this clone: Other DNA sequences in the sample encode the same CDR3. This rearrangement joins TRBV18 to TRBJ1-2; 7 positions match TRBD1. The CDR3 runs 13 residues. Trimming took 3 bases from V and 4 from J; bases not matched to a gene: 2. Germline CDR1 and CDR2: KGHSH and LQKENI. The DNA for the CDR3 is TGTGCCAGCTCACCTGGACAGGTCTATGGCTACACCTTC. This translates into CASSPGQVYGYTF.

The V call is TRBV12-3 or TRBV12-4, the J call TRBJ2-7, with D maybe TRBD2 (6 bases). CDR3 length: 13 amino acids. Between the trimmed V and J ends, which lost 5 bases and 5 bases, there was a span of 13 bases. CDR3 amino acids: CASSPRLVDEQYF. For the CDR3, the DNA is TGTGCCAGCAGTCCCCGACTAGTTGACGAGCAGTACTTC.

This clone was recorded a few times. J is TRBJ1-4 and V is TRBV28, with 7 positions matching TRBD1. Trimming cost V 4 bases and J 2 bases; bases outside gene matches: 4. Germline CDR1 MDHEN, CDR2 SYDVKM. This CDR3 is 15 amino acids long. CDR3 coding DNA: TGTGCCAGCAGTTCTCCAGGGGGGACTAATGAAAAACTGTTTTTT. It encodes CASSSPGGTNEKLFF.

The CDR3 is CASSLEGGLTEAFF. The CDR3 coding sequence is TGTGCCAGCAGCTTAGAAGGAGGGCTGACTGAAGCTTTCTTT. The chain couples TRBV7-2 to TRBJ1-1, with unresolved D. The CDR3 consists of 14 residues. The germline V and J ends were trimmed by 1 base and 5 bases, with 11 bases remaining between them. Germline-derived CDR1 and CDR2 are SGHTA and FQGNSA.

V and J are TRBV5-5 and TRBJ2-7; 7 nucleotides match TRBD1. Trimming cost V 4 bases and J 6 bases; bases outside gene matches: 13. This CDR3 has 15 residues. CDR1 SGHKS and CDR2 YYEKEE come from the germline V gene (reference sequence). CDR3 in DNA: TGTGCCAGCAGCCCGCGACAGGGCCCCCCTCTCGAGCAGTACTTC. This translates into CASSPRQGPPLEQYF.

V and J are TRBV7-2 and TRBJ1-3; a weak D match, TRBD1 (5 bases). CDR1 is SGHTA and CDR2 is FQGNSA in the germline V gene. The CDR3 runs to 14 residues. V lost 5 bases, J lost 1 base, and 9 bases lay in between. The CDR3 here is CASSMGGSGNTIYF. CDR3 nucleotide sequence: TGTGCCAGCAGCATGGGGGGGTCTGGAAACACCATATATTTT.